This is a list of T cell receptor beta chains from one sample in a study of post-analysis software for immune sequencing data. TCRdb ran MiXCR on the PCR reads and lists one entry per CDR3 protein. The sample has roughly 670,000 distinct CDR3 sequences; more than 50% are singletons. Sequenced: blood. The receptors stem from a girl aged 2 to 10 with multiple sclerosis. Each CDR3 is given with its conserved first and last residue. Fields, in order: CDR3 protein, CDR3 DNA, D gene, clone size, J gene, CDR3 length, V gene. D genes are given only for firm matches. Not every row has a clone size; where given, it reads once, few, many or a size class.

CDR3aa: CASSSGTKYQETQYF
CDR3nt: TGTGCCAGCAGCTCCGGAACAAAATACCAAGAGACCCAGTACTTC
d_gene: -
abundance: -
j_gene: TRBJ2-5
len: 15
v_gene: TRBV7-9

CDR3aa: CASSPLLYGGAKQETQYF
CDR3nt: TGTGCCAGCAGTCCGCTTCTGTACGGGGGGGCCAAACAAGAGACCCAGTACTTC
d_gene: TRBD2
abundance: -
j_gene: TRBJ2-5
len: 18
v_gene: TRBV6-2/TRBV6-3

CDR3aa: CASNPTGTEKLFF
CDR3nt: TGTGCCAGCAACCCTACAGGGACGGAGAAACTGTTTTTT
d_gene: -
abundance: -
j_gene: TRBJ1-4
len: 13
v_gene: TRBV28

CDR3aa: CASSPIGPRDGYTF
CDR3nt: TGCGCCAGCAGTCCCATCGGCCCAAGGGATGGCTACACCTTC
d_gene: -
abundance: -
j_gene: TRBJ1-2
len: 14
v_gene: TRBV5-1

CDR3aa: CASSLRAGTDTQYF
CDR3nt: TGTGCCAGCAGCCTCAGGGCGGGGACAGATACGCAGTATTTT
d_gene: -
abundance: -
j_gene: TRBJ2-3
len: 14
v_gene: TRBV5-5

CDR3aa: CASSSHPDVIGDTEAFF
CDR3nt: TGTGCCAGCAGTTCCCACCCGGACGTTATCGGTGACACTGAAGCTTTCTTT
d_gene: -
abundance: -
j_gene: TRBJ1-1
len: 17
v_gene: TRBV6-5

CDR3aa: CASSPGLGTQYF
CDR3nt: TGTGCCAGCAGTCCCGGGTTGGGGACCCAGTACTTC
d_gene: -
abundance: -
j_gene: TRBJ2-5
len: 12
v_gene: TRBV6-2/TRBV6-3

CDR3aa: CASSQPLAKNIQYF
CDR3nt: TGCGCCAGCAGCCAACCCCTGGCCAAAAACATTCAGTACTTC
d_gene: -
abundance: -
j_gene: TRBJ2-4
len: 14
v_gene: TRBV4-1

CDR3aa: CASSQVRDNKRDEQFF
CDR3nt: TGCGCCAGCAGCCAGGTTCGAGACAACAAACGCGATGAGCAGTTCTTC
d_gene: -
abundance: -
j_gene: TRBJ2-1
len: 16
v_gene: TRBV4-3

CDR3aa: CSARDSGRSTDTQYF
CDR3nt: TGCAGTGCTAGAGATTCAGGGCGGAGCACAGATACGCAGTATTTT
d_gene: -
abundance: -
j_gene: TRBJ2-3
len: 15
v_gene: TRBV20-1

CDR3aa: CASPGYAGEQYF
CDR3nt: TGTGCCAGTCCAGGGTACGCTGGCGAGCAGTACTTC
d_gene: -
abundance: -
j_gene: TRBJ2-7
len: 12
v_gene: TRBV28

CDR3aa: CSARAGGTTYEQYF
CDR3nt: TGCAGTGCTAGAGCCGGCGGGACTACCTACGAGCAGTACTTC
d_gene: TRBD2
abundance: -
j_gene: TRBJ2-7
len: 14
v_gene: TRBV20-1

CDR3aa: CASSPSLQRETQYF
CDR3nt: TGCGCCAGCAGCCCGTCGTTACAGCGAGAGACCCAGTACTTC
d_gene: -
abundance: -
j_gene: TRBJ2-5
len: 14
v_gene: TRBV5-1

CDR3aa: CASSLGRLKYRLNTEAFF
CDR3nt: TGTGCCAGCAGCTTAGGCCGGCTCAAGTACAGGTTGAACACTGAAGCTTTCTTT
d_gene: -
abundance: -
j_gene: TRBJ1-1
len: 18
v_gene: TRBV11-2

CDR3aa: CASSQDPPLAGGAETQYF
CDR3nt: TGCGCCAGCAGCCAAGATCCGCCTCTAGCGGGAGGAGCAGAGACCCAGTACTTC
d_gene: TRBD2
abundance: few
j_gene: TRBJ2-5
len: 18
v_gene: TRBV4-1

CDR3aa: CASSLTGTRVAKNIQYF
CDR3nt: TGCGCCAGCAGCTTGACCGGGACTAGGGTTGCCAAAAACATTCAGTACTTC
d_gene: TRBD2
abundance: few
j_gene: TRBJ2-4
len: 17
v_gene: TRBV5-1

CDR3aa: CASSVAPGQGDGYEQYF
CDR3nt: TGTGCCAGCAGCGTAGCTCCGGGACAGGGGGACGGCTACGAGCAGTACTTC
d_gene: TRBD1
abundance: -
j_gene: TRBJ2-7
len: 17
v_gene: TRBV9

CDR3aa: CASSSTPSGDSYNEQFF
CDR3nt: TGCGCCAGCAGCTCCACCCCTAGCGGTGACTCCTACAATGAGCAGTTCTTC
d_gene: TRBD2
abundance: -
j_gene: TRBJ2-1
len: 17
v_gene: TRBV5-1